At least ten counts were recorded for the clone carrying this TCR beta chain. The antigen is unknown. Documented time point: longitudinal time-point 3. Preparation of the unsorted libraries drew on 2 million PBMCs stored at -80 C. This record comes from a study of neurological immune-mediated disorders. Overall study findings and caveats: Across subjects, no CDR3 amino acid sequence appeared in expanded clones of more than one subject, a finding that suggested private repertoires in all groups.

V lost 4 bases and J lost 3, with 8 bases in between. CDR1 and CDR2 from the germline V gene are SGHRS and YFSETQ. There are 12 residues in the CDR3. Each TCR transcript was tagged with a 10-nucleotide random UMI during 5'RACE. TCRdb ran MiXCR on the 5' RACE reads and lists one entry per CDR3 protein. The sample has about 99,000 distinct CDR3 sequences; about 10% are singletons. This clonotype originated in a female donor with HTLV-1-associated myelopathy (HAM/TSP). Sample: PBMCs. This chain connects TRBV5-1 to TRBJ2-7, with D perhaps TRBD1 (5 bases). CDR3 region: CASSATDYEQYF. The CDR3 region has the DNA TGCGCCAGCAGCGCGACAGACTACGAGCAGTACTTC.